This T cell receptor beta chain comes out of a study of OX40 agonist ivuxolimab in advanced cancers. This CDR3 is built from 14 residues. Germline V lookup: CDR1 SGHNT, CDR2 YYREEE (reference sequence). V was pared by 2 bases and J by 2 bases, with 7 bases between. Exclusion of a patient followed from autoimmune disease history or systemic immunosuppression. Sequenced by immunoSEQ multiplex PCR; TCRdb stores in-frame clones only, minus some. The sample holds 55,000 to 60,000 clones; about 85% are singletons and the top ten take over 2.5%. The V gene is TRBV5-4, the J gene TRBJ2-2; weak D call: TRBD1 (5 bases). The receptor's source is an adult with an advanced solid tumor such as melanoma, head and neck, liver or kidney cancer. This specimen consisted of CD4+ or CD8+ T cells sorted from blood, obtained in a trial of the OX40 agonist ivuxolimab. CDR3 sequence (DNA): TGTGCCAGCAGCTTCGACAGAAACACCGGGGAGCTGTTTTTT. This encodes CASSFDRNTGELFF.